A single T cell receptor (beta chain) is shown here with its context. The clone's antigen remains unknown. No per-base quality is available; no much larger clone lies one base away. The record originates from a study of T cell responses to AZD1222 COVID-19 vaccine (dated by TCRdb to 2020 to 2022). Turning to the overall study: AZD1222 recipients given second doses at about 4 weeks or at about 12 weeks were pooled, since spike-specific TCR depth and breadth were not found to differ between the two schedules. TCR sequencing was performed for 230 to 250 trial participants, of whom around 210 were given two doses of AZD1222 and some 26 were given two doses of MenACWY control vaccine. Trial participants were enrolled into age subgroups of 18-55, 56-69 and 70-plus years, which contained about 150, 28 and 57 TCR-sequenced participants, respectively. Broader findings and caveats from the paper: Only 5 to 7 AZD1222 recipients were SARS-CoV-2 seropositive at baseline, limiting conclusions about previously exposed vaccinees. Participants were mostly white British and included more females than males, and it was suggested by the authors that clonal diversity may have been underestimated. Epitopes outside the regions mutated in the B.1.351 and B.1.1.7 variants were reportedly recognized by nearly half of the unique spike-specific TCRs. Because no day 14 peak-response samples were available, the repertoires could be characterized only after the peak T cell response. The 56-69-year group was small, and its depth increase did not reach significance, likely because of low power. A significant rise in spike-specific TCR breadth and depth was observed after two AZD1222 doses relative to day 0 and relative to MenACWY recipients. CD4 TCRs associated with the vaccine covered the entire spike protein, and the dominant responses were in regions 160-218 and 743-854.

Inclusive of the bounding cysteine and phenylalanine, the CDR3 is 14 residues long. Just CDR3 DNA is preserved here, 42 bases in frame from base 1. CDR1 and CDR2 were assigned from the germline V gene (reference sequence) as MNHEY and SMNVEV. V is clipped by 2 bases and J by 3 bases, and the sequence between their germline boundaries is 10 bases long. The CDR3 regions of human TCRbeta chains were subjected to immunosequencing. Per the source publication's procedure: Repertoire TCRs were checked for matches against a reference library of SARS-CoV-2-specific TCRs that had been generated using the MIRA antigen-specificity platform. Breadth was defined as the fraction of unique TCRs that were SARS-CoV-2-associated. Depth was defined as the fraction of total T cells that were SARS-CoV-2-associated. Using the MIRA data, each spike-specific TCR was assigned both to the spike region to which the TCR was reactive and to a CD4 or CD8 class. Log10-transformed breadth and depth values were compared by one-way ANOVA with Sidak's multiple comparisons tests. Imported from immuneACCESS, the table was reduced by TCRdb to in-frame sequences with V and J called. These copies leave out some clones; in studies compared against another copy, an unresolved V gene accounts for under half, and the cause of the remainder is not known. The D gene and trimming were derived from the DNA, and the V and J assignments and clone size from that table. The sample table lists some 170,000 clones, just over 90% of them with a count of one. Around 2.6% of the sample rests with the top ten.

The meaning of the sample's time point label: baseline before first vaccination. Samples from vaccinated people were obtained from the UK trials COV001 and COV002, which included a single-blind randomized controlled phase 2/3 trial of AZD1222 (ChAdOx1 nCoV-19) in healthy adults. Trial participant PBMC samples were collected at day 0 and day 28 after the second dose for TCRbeta chain sequencing. Sequencing was performed on peripheral blood, taken on day 0 of AZD1222 vaccination. The V and J genes are TRBV27 and TRBJ1-2, with no D gene named confidently. The clonotype originates from an adult in good health. The nucleotides are TGTGCCAGCAGTTTAGGCGGACCAGACTATGGCTACACCTTC. Its protein is CASSLGGPDYGYTF.